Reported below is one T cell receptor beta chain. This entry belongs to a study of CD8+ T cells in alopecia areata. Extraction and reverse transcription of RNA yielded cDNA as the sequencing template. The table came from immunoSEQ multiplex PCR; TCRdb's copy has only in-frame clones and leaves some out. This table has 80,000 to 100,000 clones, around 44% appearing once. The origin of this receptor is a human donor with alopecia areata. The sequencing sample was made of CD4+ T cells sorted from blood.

CDR3 in DNA: TGTGCCAGCAGCCCCAACCAGGGAACCTACGAGCAGTACTTC. It yields the protein CASSPNQGTYEQYF. This rearrangement joins TRBV4-2 to TRBJ2-7; tentatively, D is TRBD1 (5 bases). The V end lost 4 bases, the J end lost 2 bases, and 12 bases lay between the germline ends. The CDR3 length is 14 residues. Germline V gene data show CDR1 as LGHNA and CDR2 as YNFKEQ.